This T cell receptor beta chain originates from a study of siplizumab effects on memory and regulatory T cells. Overall study findings and caveats: Tregs proliferating in siplizumab cultures lacked confirmation of their suppressive function. Just a small share of alloreactive clones was traced back to unstimulated subsets.

There are 15 residues in the CDR3. Trimming removed 5 bases at V and 4 bases at J, with 15 bases between. Germline V gene sequence: CDR1 SGHTA, CDR2 FQGNSA. This clone appeared a single time. Its antigen is undetermined. Profiled with immunoSEQ multiplex PCR; TCRdb holds only in-frame clones, not every one. This table has about 100,000 clones, more than 85% appearing once. The rearrangement joins TRBV7-2 to TRBJ2-1; the D call may be TRBD1 or TRBD2 (5 bases each). The receptor comes from a human donor in good health. Some clones in this sample may be carry-over from other donors' samples. The sample consisted of CD4+ T cells sorted from blood. CDR3 amino acids: CASSPTGTLYNEQFF. DNA of the CDR3: TGTGCCAGCAGCCCAACCGGGACCCTTTACAATGAGCAGTTCTTC.